These T cell receptor beta chains were read from a single sample in a study of T-cell memory formation after mild COVID-19. A single record per CDR3 protein comes from TCRdb applying MiXCR to the 5' RACE reads. Of 250,000 to 300,000 distinct CDR3 sequences listed, 15% to 20% were seen once; the top ten hold around 23%. Sequenced input: PBMCs or a T cell subset sorted from them (not recorded which). The receptors were gathered from a man younger than 35 who had mild COVID-19 (a few samples of this study predate the infection). Cell type and time point are not known. The CDR3 runs from the conserved cysteine through the conserved F or W. Fields, in order: D gene, clone size, J gene, V gene, CDR3 protein, CDR3 DNA. D genes are given only for firm matches. Clone size appears in some rows only: once, few, many, or a class for an expanded clone.

-	few	TRBJ1-2	TRBV19	CAIWDGGYTF	TGTGCAATATGGGACGGGGGCTACACCTTC
-	few	TRBJ2-2	TRBV10-3	CAIRDTGELFF	TGTGCCATCAGGGACACCGGGGAGCTGTTTTTT
-	-	TRBJ1-1	TRBV3-1	CASSQAWVGVTEAFF	TGTGCCAGCAGCCAAGCCTGGGTCGGAGTCACTGAAGCTTTCTTT
TRBD2	few	TRBJ2-5	TRBV27	CASSTLPGLEETQYF	TGTGCCAGCAGTACTCTGCCGGGACTAGAAGAGACCCAGTACTTC
-	-	TRBJ2-7	TRBV29-1	CSVTQGNGDEQYF	TGCAGCGTTACCCAGGGGAACGGCGACGAGCAGTACTTC
TRBD2	few	TRBJ2-5	TRBV28	CASSSGLVEETQYF	TGTGCCAGCAGTTCGGGACTAGTGGAAGAGACCCAGTACTTC
-	few	TRBJ1-2	TRBV7-9	CASSLTQGGYTF	TGTGCCAGCAGCTTAACTCAGGGGGGCTACACCTTC
-	-	TRBJ1-2	TRBV21-1	CASSKLGRNYGYTF	TGTGCCAGCAGCAAACTCGGAAGGAACTATGGCTACACCTTC
-	few	TRBJ1-6	TRBV4-3	CASSQDRGYSSPLHF	TGCGCCAGCAGCCAAGATAGAGGTTATAGTTCACCCCTCCACTTT
-	few	TRBJ2-1	TRBV29-1	CSVDRAGNEQFF	TGCAGCGTTGACAGGGCAGGGAATGAGCAGTTCTTC
-	-	TRBJ2-1	TRBV27	CASSRPGGRVEQFF	TGTGCCAGCAGTCGTCCAGGGGGGCGGGTTGAGCAGTTCTTC
-	many	TRBJ2-3	TRBV12-3/TRBV12-4	CATTPRTTDTDTQYF	TGTGCCACCACGCCAAGGACAACAGACACAGATACGCAGTATTTT
-	-	TRBJ1-5	TRBV6-6	CASTRTGSYNQPQHF	TGTGCCAGCACCAGAACAGGGAGCTACAATCAGCCCCAGCATTTT
-	-	TRBJ1-5	TRBV5-8	CASSFRVMGNQPQHF	TGTGCCAGCAGCTTCCGGGTTATGGGAAATCAGCCCCAGCATTTT
-	-	TRBJ2-5	TRBV5-1	CASSPYRVQETQYF	TGCGCCAGCAGCCCTTACAGGGTCCAAGAGACCCAGTACTTC
-	-	TRBJ2-2	TRBV12-3/TRBV12-4	CASSRRPNTGELFF	TGTGCCAGCAGTCGGAGGCCAAACACCGGGGAGCTGTTTTTT
TRBD2	-	TRBJ2-5	TRBV28	CASRESGGNQETQYF	TGTGCCAGCAGAGAGAGCGGGGGAAACCAAGAGACCCAGTACTTC
-	few	TRBJ2-7	TRBV6-2/TRBV6-3	CASSYSFGDDEQYF	TGTGCCAGCAGTTACTCGTTTGGGGACGACGAGCAGTACTTC
-	few	TRBJ1-2	TRBV6-2/TRBV6-3	CASSYSTTGTRGYTF	TGTGCCAGCAGTTACTCAACCACCGGGACACGTGGCTACACCTTC
-	few	TRBJ1-5	TRBV7-2	CASSLIVGQPQHF	TGTGCCAGCAGCTTAATTGTCGGCCAGCCCCAGCATTTT
TRBD1	many	TRBJ1-1	TRBV24-1	CATSDPRTGGTEAFF	TGTGCCACCAGTGACCCGAGGACAGGGGGCACTGAAGCTTTCTTT
-	few	TRBJ2-7	TRBV7-2	CASSLTYGLGSYEQYF	TGTGCCAGCAGCTTAACTTACGGGTTAGGGTCCTACGAGCAGTACTTC
TRBD2	-	TRBJ2-1	TRBV28	CASSFGAGGMDEQFF	TGTGCCAGCAGTTTCGGAGCGGGGGGCATGGATGAGCAGTTCTTC
TRBD2	few	TRBJ2-1	TRBV5-1	CASSPSRGGIEQFF	TGCGCCAGCAGCCCCTCCCGGGGGGGGATTGAGCAGTTCTTC